The source of this T cell receptor (beta chain) is a study of blood T cell repertoires in COVID-19. The wider study: Samples representing acute and convalescent COVID-19 were sourced from the United States, Italy and Spain.

The assay was immunoSEQ multiplex PCR, and TCRdb's table has in-frame clones only and misses some. The repertoire has some 520,000 clones, roughly 89% of them found once; the top ten carry roughly 0.84%. The sample holds one count of this clone. Germline CDR1 GTSNPN, CDR2 SVGIG (reference sequence). V dropped 1 base and J dropped 0 bases, with 7 bases sitting between them. This CDR3 contains 15 residues. This receptor was obtained from a man aged 18 to 29 with COVID-19, enrolled during active disease. The chain combines TRBV30 with TRBJ2-6; D is uncertain. Input material: peripheral blood. The CDR3 sequence is CAWSGHLSGANVLTF. CDR3 DNA: TGTGCCTGGAGTGGACACCTCTCTGGGGCCAACGTCCTGACTTTC.